Included here is one T cell receptor beta chain sequence, with context. This record belongs to a study of blood T cell repertoires in COVID-19. Overall study: Whether acute or convalescent, the COVID-19 samples came from the United States, Italy and Spain. Sample material is recorded as cDNA or gDNA derived from T cells, B-cell-depleted T cells, or PBMCs.

Clones were read by immunoSEQ multiplex PCR, and TCRdb kept only the in-frame ones, dropping some. The table includes some 120,000 clones, 85% to 90% detected once. The CDR3 spans 15 residues. Trimming pared 0 bases from V and 3 bases from J, leaving 11 bases between. Germline CDR1 MNHEY, CDR2 SVGAGI. The clonotype comes from a man aged 70-80 years with active or convalescent COVID-19. The sequencing input was peripheral blood. V usage is TRBV6-5 and J usage is TRBJ1-1, with D unclear. CDR3: CASSYSYGSYTEAFF. The CDR3 DNA reads TGTGCCAGCAGTTACTCTTACGGGTCTTACACTGAAGCTTTCTTT.